This T cell receptor beta chain was recovered during a study of molecular identifiers for immune sequencing clone quantification. Study-level information: Four portions were sequenced after RNA from roughly 21,000 or 96,000 naive CD8 cells was split five ways in replicates.

TCRdb reprocessed the PCR reads via MiXCR and lists one record per CDR3 protein. The table lists hundreds of thousands of distinct CDR3 sequences, about 25% of them singletons. In its sample, this clonotype was seen a few times. Germline CDR1 is LGHNA and CDR2 is YSLEER. This CDR3 has 21 amino acids. Germline trimming cut 1 base from V and 1 base from J; bases unmatched to any gene: 19. This sequence joins TRBV4-3 and TRBJ2-3; 8 bases map to TRBD2. This TCR was sampled from a human donor in good health. Some libraries in this study had Jurkat cell RNA spiked in. Material for sequencing was naive CD8+ T cells from blood, with Jurkat cell RNA spiked in. Subset of the sample: FACS-sorted CD8+CD4-CCR7+CD45RA+ naive T cells. The CDR3 region is CASSQVFVDATSGLGTDTQYF. CDR3 DNA: TGCGCCAGCAGCCAAGTCTTTGTGGATGCCACCTCGGGACTAGGCACAGATACGCAGTATTTT.